What follows describes a single T cell receptor (beta chain). The antigen is unknown. At the time of sampling, donors were nominally healthy, though unrecorded immune exposures were likely. It was with 60 Vbeta and 13 Jbeta primers that the PCR ran. Profiled with immunoSEQ multiplex PCR; TCRdb holds only in-frame clones, not every one. The sample includes 150,000 or so clones, about 80% of them seen just once. This sample was taken from a study of cytomegalovirus exposure and HLA in healthy donors. Study-level points and caveats: Reports described diagnosis of cytomegalovirus status by the classifier as highly specific and sensitive. The authors assumed roughly uniform sequencing depth across donors for presence/absence analyses. Among TCR beta chains, those listed as cytomegalovirus-associated numbered about 160.

CDR1 and CDR2 from the germline V gene are LGHNA and YNFKEQ. The CDR3 loop spans 17 amino acids. V shed 0 bases and J 4 bases; nucleotides not matched to a gene: 10. The V gene is TRBV4-2, the J gene TRBJ2-3; 7 bases map to TRBD2. This clonotype originated in a man aged 25 to 45 in good health and CMV-seropositive. The sample taken for sequencing was PBMCs. This chain's CDR3 is CASSQERTSVGADTQYF. In DNA, the CDR3 is TGTGCCAGCAGCCAAGAACGTACTAGCGTCGGTGCAGATACGCAGTATTTT.